The 19 T cell receptor beta chains presented below share a single source sample, sequenced in a study of shared clonotypes between healthy human individuals. Method: immunoSEQ multiplex PCR; TCRdb's copy keeps in-frame clones and lacks some. This sample has about 1.5 million clones, with roughly 96% found just once. Source material: naive CD4+ T cells sorted from blood. The subset is: CD45RA+ positively selected. The source is a young man in good health.

This clone was counted once. The chain joins TRBV28 to TRBJ2-7; D is perhaps TRBD2 (6 bases). The CDR3 length is 15 residues. V lost 2 bases to trimming and J lost 7 bases, with 18 bases between them. Germline V gene sequence: CDR1 MDHEN, CDR2 SYDVKM. The CDR3 DNA sequence: TGTGCCAGCAGTTTAAGGGCGGGATATACGATGGAGCAGTACTTC. It yields the protein CASSLRAGYTMEQYF.

The chain carries TRBV30 and TRBJ2-3, with 13 bases matching TRBD2. Germline values: CDR1 GTSNPN, CDR2 SVGIG (reference sequence). This CDR3 has 13 residues. After removal of 5 bases from V and 4 bases from J, the junction contained 0 bases not matched to a gene. CDR3 nucleotides: TGTGCCTGGGGACTAGCGGGAGCAGATACGCAGTATTTT. Translation: CAWGLAGADTQYF.

The rearrangement uses TRBV19 and TRBJ2-3; D is undetermined. V lost 4 bases to trimming and J lost 2 bases, with 13 bases between them. The CDR3 has 15 amino acids. CDR1 is LNHDA and CDR2 is SQIVND in the germline V gene (reference sequence). The DNA of the CDR3 is TGTGCCAGTAGTACACGGAGACTGTACACAGATACGCAGTATTTT. Protein sequence: CASSTRRLYTDTQYF.

This chain links TRBV6-5 with TRBJ1-1, with no clear D. The CDR3 is made up of 14 amino acids. Trimming shortened V by 0 bases and J by 0 bases, and 5 bases separated the two germline ends. Per the germline V gene, CDR1 is MNHEY and CDR2 is SVGAGI. In nucleotides, the CDR3 is TGTGCCAGCAGTTACTCAAAGATGAACACTGAAGCTTTCTTT. Protein: CASSYSKMNTEAFF.

The chain joins TRBV6-1 to TRBJ1-2; the D is unclear. The CDR3 spans 11 residues. The V end was cut by 11 bases, the J end by 5 bases, with 12 bases between. Germline CDR1 and CDR2: MNHNS and SASEGT. The CDR3 nucleotides read TGTGCCGTTAGGGCTGTTTATGGCTACACCTTC. Protein sequence: CAVRAVYGYTF.

V and J are TRBV7-8 and TRBJ1-2; 8 nucleotides align to TRBD1. Germline loops: CDR1 SGHVS, CDR2 FQNEAQ. The CDR3 totals 14 residues. The V and J ends lost 9 bases and 4 bases, in that order; junction bases with no gene match: 10. CDR3 residues: CASSDRGSLYGYTF. The CDR3 bases are TGTGCCAGTTCAGACAGGGGTTCCCTCTATGGCTACACCTTC.

The CDR3 DNA is TGTGCCAGCAAATGGAATAGGGACGGAAGTGAAAAACTGTTTTTT. Translated, it gives CASKWNRDGSEKLFF. This chain joins TRBV2 and TRBJ1-4; maybe TRBD1 (5 bases). CDR1 and CDR2 from the germline V gene are SNHLY and FYNNEI. Trimming shortened V by 7 bases and J by 7 bases, and 19 bases separated the two germline ends. There are 15 residues in the CDR3.

V and J are TRBV9 and TRBJ1-1; 8 nucleotides line up with TRBD1. Germline CDR1 SGDLS, CDR2 YYNGEE. The length of the CDR3 is 14 residues. The junction had 2 bases not matched to a gene; V was cut back by 3 bases and J by 1 base. CDR3 nucleotides: TGTGCCAGCAGCGGCGGACAGGGGAACACTGAAGCTTTCTTT. Translation: CASSGGQGNTEAFF.

The CDR3 reads CASSGLTSGSTDTQYF. CDR3 bases: TGTGCCAGCAGTGGGCTGACTAGCGGTAGCACAGATACGCAGTATTTT. The rearrangement uses TRBV6-1 and TRBJ2-3; 9 bases match TRBD2. The V gene's germline CDR1 is MNHNS and CDR2 SASEGT. Trimming took 4 bases from V and 0 from J; bases not matched to a gene: 5. The CDR3 has 16 amino acids.

This rearrangement joins TRBV6-1 to TRBJ1-5; D gene uncertain. Looked up from germline, CDR1 is MNHNS and CDR2 is SASEGT. V was pared by 2 bases and J by 7 bases, with 9 bases between. The CDR3 runs to 13 residues. Here the CDR3 DNA reads TGTGCCAGCAGTGAAAGGCTCAGGCAGCCCCAGCATTTT. It encodes CASSERLRQPQHF.

The chain joins TRBV6-5 to TRBJ2-1; the match to TRBD1 covers 11 bases. V lost 6 bases and J lost 8; bases outside the gene matches: 9. The CDR3 has 15 amino acids. Germline lookup yields CDR1 MNHEY and CDR2 SVGAGI. The CDR3 protein is CASRSGGQGVYEQFF. Here the CDR3 DNA reads TGTGCCAGCAGAAGTGGGGGACAGGGGGTCTATGAGCAGTTCTTC.

The chain employs TRBV5-4 and TRBJ2-7; D gene unclear. V was cut by 2 bases and J by 2 bases, with 11 bases left in between. The CDR3 spans 14 residues. Per the germline V gene, CDR1 is SGHNT and CDR2 is YYREEE (reference sequence). Written as DNA, the CDR3 is TGTGCCAGCAGCTTATGGGGATGGGCCTACGAGCAGTACTTC. This sequence encodes CASSLWGWAYEQYF.

The rearrangement joins TRBV4-1 to TRBJ2-1, with 7 positions matching TRBD2. Germline assignment: CDR1 MGHRA and CDR2 YSYEKL. This CDR3 is 15 amino acids long. V was clipped by 1 base and J by 3 bases; unmatched bases: 3. DNA of the CDR3: TGCGCCAGCAGCCAAGTGCTAGCGGTCTACAATGAGCAGTTCTTC. Protein: CASSQVLAVYNEQFF.

V is TRBV18 and J is TRBJ2-7; D gene unclear. Trimming stripped 6 bases from V and 5 bases from J, with 14 bases between. CDR1 and CDR2 (germline): KGHSH, LQKENI. There are 13 residues in the CDR3. The CDR3 bases are TGTGCCAGCTCCCTCGCCTCCCCCGACGAGCAGTACTTC. This codes for CASSLASPDEQYF.

Worth noting for this clone: Other DNA sequences from this sample encode an identical CDR3 as well. The V gene is TRBV5-6, the J gene TRBJ2-7; 7 bases are a match to TRBD2. V dropped 3 bases and J dropped 5; count of bases not matched to a gene: 14. From germline, CDR1 is SGHDT and CDR2 YYEEEE. The CDR3 sequence is 16 residues long. DNA of the CDR3: TGTGCCAGCAGCTATCGACGCGGACTAGGGGTCCACGAGCAGTACTTC. Its translation: CASSYRRGLGVHEQYF.

The chain carries TRBV7-2 and TRBJ2-5, with D perhaps matching TRBD1 or TRBD2 (5 bases each). The CDR3 contains 12 residues. The germline CDR1 and CDR2 sequences are SGHTA and FQGNSA. Trimming stripped 3 bases from V and 5 bases from J, with 7 bases between. In DNA form, the CDR3 reads TGTGCCAGCAGCTTGTGGGGGGAGACCCAGTACTTC. Translation gives CASSLWGETQYF.

The J gene is TRBJ2-1, the V gene TRBV2; the D gene is possibly TRBD1 (6 bases). Looked up from germline, CDR1 is SNHLY and CDR2 is FYNNEI. The CDR3 loop spans 15 amino acids. V was shortened by 6 bases and J by 9 bases, with 21 bases between the two germline ends. The CDR3 protein is CASRESGVTGGEQFF. The CDR3 DNA is TGTGCCAGCAGAGAGTCAGGGGTCACGGGCGGTGAGCAGTTCTTC.

This chain links TRBV5-1 with TRBJ2-2; tentative D call: TRBD2 (5 bases). The CDR3 contains 14 residues. Per the germline V gene, CDR1 is SGHRS and CDR2 is YFSETQ. Trimming shortened V by 5 bases and J by 7 bases, and 15 bases separated the two germline ends. CDR3 region: CASREFRGDGELFF. DNA of the CDR3: TGCGCCAGCAGGGAGTTTCGGGGTGACGGGGAGCTGTTTTTT.

This clone was detected only once. The chain links TRBV6-6 to TRBJ2-1; D not certain. Trimming shortened V by 6 bases and J by 5 bases, and 11 bases separated the two germline ends. Germline V lookup: CDR1 MNHNY, CDR2 SVGAGI (reference sequence). The CDR3 contains 13 residues. The DNA for the CDR3 is TGTGCCAGCAGAGGAGTTGGGGACAATGAGCAGTTCTTC. Residues: CASRGVGDNEQFF.